This TCR beta chain was documented in a study of blood T cell repertoires in COVID-19. Study as a whole: COVID-19 samples collected from the United States, Italy and Spain covered acute and convalescent phases. In each case, the material was cDNA or gDNA derived from T cells, B-cell-depleted T cells, or PBMCs.

In the study's own analysis: The assay estimated nucleated cells by amplifying reference gene primers. Profiling relied on immunoSEQ multiplex PCR, and the TCRdb table lists in-frame clones only, not all of them. The V and J calls and clone size are taken from that table; D and trimming were inferred from the DNA. The table shows roughly 270,000 clones, with 85% occurring only once. CDR1 and CDR2 from the germline V gene are MNHNY and SVGAGI (reference sequence). This CDR3 has 15 residues. The V end was cut by 6 bases, the J end by 7 bases, with 21 bases between. V usage is TRBV6-6 and J usage is TRBJ1-2, with a possible D match to TRBD1 (6 bases). Specimen: peripheral blood. This TCR was recovered from a man aged 50 to 59 with active or convalescent COVID-19. The chain's CDR3 is CASRDPGQTKGGYTF. The CDR3 region has the DNA TGTGCCAGCAGGGACCCGGGACAAACCAAAGGTGGCTACACCTTC.